Listed below are T cell receptor beta chains from one sample, sequenced in a study of cytomegalovirus exposure and HLA in healthy donors. Using immunoSEQ multiplex PCR, the repertoire was profiled, and TCRdb retains in-frame clones only, with some absent. Of about 140,000 clones in the sample, around 82% are singletons; the top ten hold about 2.2%. What was sequenced was PBMCs. The receptors shown here come from a man over 45 in good health and CMV-seronegative. The CDR3 runs from the conserved cysteine through the conserved F or W.

v_gene,j_gene,len,CDR3aa
TRBV27,TRBJ2-6,16,CASSNLQGTGANVLTF
TRBV6-1,TRBJ1-3,15,CASSEPPGPGNTIYF
TRBV5-6,TRBJ2-1,15,CASSVGGAGYNEQFF
TRBV19,TRBJ1-2,15,CASSLMGQDNYGYTF
TRBV12-5,TRBJ1-2,13,CASGHQGNYGYTF
TRBV6-6,TRBJ2-7,16,CASSYPTASFTYEQYF
TRBV4-2,TRBJ2-1,19,CASSQDPLAGGKVRNEQLF
TRBV27,TRBJ2-2,14,CASSLHRNTGELFF
TRBV29-1,TRBJ1-1,13,CSVERGGNTEAFF
TRBV6-1,TRBJ2-4,13,CASSGGGRNIQYF
TRBV30,TRBJ2-1,15,CAWRAQREYYNEQFF
TRBV4-2,TRBJ1-3,17,CASSQEEGGVHGNTIYF
TRBV18,TRBJ2-7,15,CASSPRVGEEYEQYF
TRBV7-9,TRBJ2-7,14,CASSSPQQFYEQYF
TRBV28,TRBJ1-4,15,CASSSALGAGEKLFF
TRBV28,TRBJ2-7,15,CATASAGQGGYEQYF
TRBV6-5,TRBJ2-7,16,CASSYEPGGSSYEQYF
TRBV5-1,TRBJ2-7,16,CASSLAGGTGAYEQYF
TRBV18,TRBJ2-1,15,CASSPYDRTYNEQFF
TRBV14,TRBJ2-1,15,CASSHWDRAYNEQFF
TRBV5-4,TRBJ1-1,14,CASSSAQGKTEAFF
TRBV11-2,TRBJ1-5,16,CASSPQDRSTHQPQHF
TRBV13,TRBJ2-3,16,CASSSGLAVHTDTQYF
TRBV6-1,TRBJ1-1,13,CASRDRGSSEAFF
TRBV30,TRBJ1-2,13,CATYRGTLYGYTF